The entry below describes one T cell receptor beta chain. No antigen is known for it. TCRdb's table, derived via immunoSEQ multiplex PCR, lists solely in-frame clones and lacks some. Of some 100,000 clones in the sample, approximately 90% were seen once. These data belong to a study of cytomegalovirus exposure and HLA in healthy donors. The study's findings and limits: There were 150 to 200 TCR beta chains listed as cytomegalovirus-associated. A later analysis found first-cohort TCR clusters tended to co-occur in the 120 validation repertoires. In vitro testing confirmed a few CMV-associated chains as specific for CMV antigens. High specificity and sensitivity for cytomegalovirus status were reported for the classifier.

The V end was cut by 5 bases, the J end by 4 bases, with 15 bases between. CDR3 size: 16 residues. Germline V gene data show CDR1 as SEHNR and CDR2 as FQNEAQ (reference sequence). The J gene is TRBJ1-6, the V gene TRBV7-9; D is uncertain. The sample taken for sequencing was PBMCs. The sequence was collected from a man aged 18 to 29 in good health and CMV-seronegative. Here the CDR3 reads CASSSGSGFYNSPLHF. The CDR3 DNA reads TGTGCCAGCAGCAGCGGGTCGGGGTTTTATAATTCACCCCTCCACTTT.